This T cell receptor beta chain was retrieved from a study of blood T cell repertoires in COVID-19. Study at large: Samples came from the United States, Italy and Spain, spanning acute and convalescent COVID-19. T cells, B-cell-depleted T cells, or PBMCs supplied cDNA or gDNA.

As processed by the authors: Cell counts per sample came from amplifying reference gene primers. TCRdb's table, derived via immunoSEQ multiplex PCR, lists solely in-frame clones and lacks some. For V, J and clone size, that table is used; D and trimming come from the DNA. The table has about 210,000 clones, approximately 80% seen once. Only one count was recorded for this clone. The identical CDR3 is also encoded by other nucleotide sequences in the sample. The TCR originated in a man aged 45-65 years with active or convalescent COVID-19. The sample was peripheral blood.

The CDR3 DNA reads TGTGCCAGCAGTCCTCAAGAGACCCAGTACTTC. Translated, it gives CASSPQETQYF. This sequence joins TRBV2 and TRBJ2-5; D not certain. V was trimmed by 5 bases and J by 2 bases, leaving 3 bases between them. This CDR3 region has 11 residues. Per the germline V gene, CDR1 is SNHLY and CDR2 is FYNNEI.